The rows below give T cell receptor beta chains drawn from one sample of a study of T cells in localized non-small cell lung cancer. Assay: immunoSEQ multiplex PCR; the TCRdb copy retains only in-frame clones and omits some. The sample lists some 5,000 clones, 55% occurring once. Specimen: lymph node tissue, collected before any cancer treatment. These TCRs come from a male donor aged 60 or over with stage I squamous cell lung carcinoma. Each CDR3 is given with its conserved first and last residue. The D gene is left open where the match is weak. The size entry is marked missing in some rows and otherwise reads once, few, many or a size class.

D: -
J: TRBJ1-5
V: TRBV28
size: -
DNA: TGTGCCAGCAGAACAGGGCGTCAGCCCCAGCATTTT
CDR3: CASRTGRQPQHF

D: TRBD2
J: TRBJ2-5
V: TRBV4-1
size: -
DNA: TGCGCCAGCAGCCCCAATAGCGGGAGAGTAGAGACCCAGTACTTC
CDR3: CASSPNSGRVETQYF

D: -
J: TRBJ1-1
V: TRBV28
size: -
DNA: TGTGCCAGCAGTTTGGGGAGGGGGTTATCGATGAACACTGAAGCTTTCTTT
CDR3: CASSLGRGLSMNTEAFF

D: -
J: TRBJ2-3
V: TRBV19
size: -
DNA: TGTGCCAGCCGAGACAGGGACTACACAGATACGCAGTATTTT
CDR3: CASRDRDYTDTQYF

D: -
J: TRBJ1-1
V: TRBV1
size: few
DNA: TGCGCCAGCAGCCCATCAATGAACACTGAAGCTTTTTTT
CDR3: CASSPSMNTEAFF

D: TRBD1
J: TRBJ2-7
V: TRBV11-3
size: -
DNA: TGTGCCAGCAGCTTTAACAGGGGGCTGTACGAGCAGTACTTC
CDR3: CASSFNRGLYEQYF

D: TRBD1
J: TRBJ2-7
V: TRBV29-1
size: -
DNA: TGCAGCGTGGGGGGGACAGGGGACGAGCAGTACTTC
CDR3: CSVGGTGDEQYF

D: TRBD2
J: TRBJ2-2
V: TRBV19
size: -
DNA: TGTGCCAGTAGTATACGGAGACTAGCTTTTAACACCGGGGAGCTGTTTTTT
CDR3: CASSIRRLAFNTGELFF

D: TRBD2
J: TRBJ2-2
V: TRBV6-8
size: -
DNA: TGTGCCAGCAGTACCACTAGCGGGATAGGCGGGGAGCTGTTTTTT
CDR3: CASSTTSGIGGELFF

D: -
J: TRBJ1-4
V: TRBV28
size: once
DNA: TGTGCCACTTCCCCCTACAGGGTTGCAACTAATGAAAAACTGTTTTTT
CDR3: CATSPYRVATNEKLFF

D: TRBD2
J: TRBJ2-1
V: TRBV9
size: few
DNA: TGTGCCAGCAGTCTAGCGGGAGGGGACAATGAGCAGTTCTTC
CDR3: CASSLAGGDNEQFF

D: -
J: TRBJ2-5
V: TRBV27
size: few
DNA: TGTGCCAGCAGTTCCACGGGAACGGAAGAGACCCAGTACTTC
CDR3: CASSSTGTEETQYF

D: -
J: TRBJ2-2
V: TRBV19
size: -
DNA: TGTGCCACCCAGAATGCAGCCTATCAGAACACCGGGGAGCTGTTTTTT
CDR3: CATQNAAYQNTGELFF

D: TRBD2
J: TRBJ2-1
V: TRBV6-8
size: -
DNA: TGTGCCAGCAGTTACGCGGGACTAGCGGGGAGCGACAATGAGCAGTTCTTC
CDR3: CASSYAGLAGSDNEQFF

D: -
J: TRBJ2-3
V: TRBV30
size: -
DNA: TGTGCCTGGAACCCTAGCACAGATACGCAGTATTTT
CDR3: CAWNPSTDTQYF

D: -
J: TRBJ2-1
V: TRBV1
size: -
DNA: TGCGCCAGCAGCCAAGACAGAAATGAGCAGTTCTTC
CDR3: CASSQDRNEQFF

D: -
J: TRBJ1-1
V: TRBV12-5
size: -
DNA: TGTGCTAGTGGGCCGGCGTCCATGAACACTGAAGCTTTCTTT
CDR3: CASGPASMNTEAFF

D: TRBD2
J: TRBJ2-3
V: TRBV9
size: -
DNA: TGTGCCAGCAGCGTAGGGCGAACTAGCGGCACAGATACGCAGTATTTT
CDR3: CASSVGRTSGTDTQYF

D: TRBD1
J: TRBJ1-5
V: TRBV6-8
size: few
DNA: TGTGCCAGCAGACCGACAGGGGATAGCAATCAGCCCCAGCATTTT
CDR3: CASRPTGDSNQPQHF

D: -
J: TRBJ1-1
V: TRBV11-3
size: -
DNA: TGTGCCAGCAGCCCACGCATCCCAGCACGGTGGGGTAGTGAAGCTTTCTTT
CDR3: CASSPRIPARWGSEAFF

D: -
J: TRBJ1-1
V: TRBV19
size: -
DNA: TGTGCCAGTAGGCCTGGTCTGACCACTGAAGCTTTCTTT
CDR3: CASRPGLTTEAFF

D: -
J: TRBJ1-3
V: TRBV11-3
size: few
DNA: TGTGCCAGCAGCTTAGAGAGATCCGGAAACACCATATATTTT
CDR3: CASSLERSGNTIYF